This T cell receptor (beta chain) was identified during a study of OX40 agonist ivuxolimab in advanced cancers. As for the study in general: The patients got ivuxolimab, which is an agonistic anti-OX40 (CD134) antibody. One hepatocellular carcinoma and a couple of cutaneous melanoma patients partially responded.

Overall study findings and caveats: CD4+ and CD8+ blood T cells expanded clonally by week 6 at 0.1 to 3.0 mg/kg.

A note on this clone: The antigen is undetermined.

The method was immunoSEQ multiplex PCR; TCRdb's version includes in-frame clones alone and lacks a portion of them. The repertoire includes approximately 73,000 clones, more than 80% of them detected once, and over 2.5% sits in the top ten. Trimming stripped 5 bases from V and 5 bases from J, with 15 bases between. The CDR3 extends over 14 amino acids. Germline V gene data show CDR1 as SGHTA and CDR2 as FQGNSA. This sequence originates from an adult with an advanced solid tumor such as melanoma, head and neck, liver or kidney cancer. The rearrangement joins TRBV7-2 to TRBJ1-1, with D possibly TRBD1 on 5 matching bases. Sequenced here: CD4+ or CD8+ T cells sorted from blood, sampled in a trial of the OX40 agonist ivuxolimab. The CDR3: CASSGTGHITEAFF. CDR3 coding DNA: TGTGCCAGCAGCGGGACTGGACATATTACTGAAGCTTTCTTT. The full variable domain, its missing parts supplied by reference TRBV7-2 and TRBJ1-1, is GAGVSQSPSNKVTEKGKDVELRCDPISGHTALYWYRQSLGQGLEFLIYFQGNSAPDKSGLPSDRFSAERTGGSVSTLTIQRTQQEDSAVYLCASSGTGHITEAFFGQGTRLTVV.